This T cell receptor (beta chain) was captured by sequencing in a study of T cell responses to AZD1222 COVID-19 vaccine. Overall study results and limits: CD4 TCRs covered the whole spike, strongest at regions 160-218 and 743-854.

The CDR3 has 15 amino acids. Per germline, CDR1 LNHDA and CDR2 SQIVND (reference sequence). Trimming took 11 bases from V and 2 from J; bases not matched to a gene: 15. The table came from immunoSEQ multiplex PCR; TCRdb's copy has only in-frame clones and leaves some out. The sample contains roughly 96,000 clones, 90% of which appear only once. A note on this clone: Its antigen remains unknown.

This clonotype was sampled from an adult in good health. The chain recombines TRBV19 with TRBJ2-7; 7 positions agree with TRBD2. The sample here was peripheral blood, taken on day 0 of AZD1222 vaccination. The CDR3 region is CASGTGTNGAYEQYF. Written as DNA, the CDR3 is TGTGCCTCAGGCACCGGGACTAACGGGGCCTACGAGCAGTACTTC. The complete variable domain, with remaining parts taken from reference TRBV19 and TRBJ2-7, reads DGGITQSPKYLFRKEGQNVTLSCEQNLNHDAMYWYRQDPGQGLRLIYYSQIVNDFQKGDIAEGYSVSREKKESFPLTVTSAQKNPTAFYLCASGTGTNGAYEQYFGPGTRLTVT.